These 12 T cell receptor beta chains were sequenced from one sample in a study of cytomegalovirus exposure and HLA in healthy donors. Clones were sequenced by immunoSEQ multiplex PCR, and TCRdb holds only the in-frame ones, with some missing. The sample lists about 280,000 clones, around 87% occurring once. Sequences were obtained from PBMCs. These receptors all stem from a woman younger than 30 in good health and CMV-seronegative.

This clone was observed a few times. The chain joins TRBV28 to TRBJ1-2; TRBD1 is a possible D gene (6 bases). Trimming removed 11 bases from V and 4 bases from J, with 11 bases in between. This CDR3 region has 11 residues. Germline V CDR1 and CDR2: MDHEN, SYDVKM. CDR3 amino acids: CAVVGGYGYTF. In DNA form, the CDR3 reads TGTGCCGTCGTAGGGGGCTATGGCTACACCTTC.

The sample holds a few counts of this clone. The chain carries TRBV25-1 and TRBJ2-2; D gene ambiguous. CDR3 length: 12 residues. With 5 bases removed from V and 3 bases from J, the gap between germline ends came to 4 bases. Looked up from germline, CDR1 is MGHDK and CDR2 is SYGVNS. The DNA of the CDR3 is TGTGCCAGCAGTCCCTACACCGGGGAGCTGTTTTTT. Residues: CASSPYTGELFF.

The rearrangement links TRBV6-5 to TRBJ2-3, with TRBD2 matching 7 bases. The CDR3 is made up of 16 amino acids. Looked up from germline, CDR1 is MNHEY and CDR2 is SVGAGI. Trimming took 2 bases from V and 3 from J; bases not matched to a gene: 8. The CDR3 is CASSYGAGRKTDTQYF. For the CDR3, the DNA is TGTGCCAGCAGTTACGGAGCGGGAAGGAAGACAGATACGCAGTATTTT.

In its sample, this clone was seen once. The chain couples TRBV4-1 to TRBJ2-7; TRBD2 matches at 10 bases. Germline V CDR1 and CDR2: MGHRA, YSYEKL. The CDR3 runs to 18 residues. V shed 0 bases, J shed 2 bases, and the junction held 10 bases outside the gene matches. The CDR3 coding sequence is TGCGCCAGCAGCCAAGATCTCCTAGCGGGGGAACTAACCTACGAGCAGTACTTC. This encodes CASSQDLLAGELTYEQYF.

The rearrangement joins TRBV28 to TRBJ1-5, with TRBD1 as a possible D gene (6 bases). The germline gives CDR1 MDHEN, CDR2 SYDVKM. The CDR3 is made up of 14 amino acids. V lost 8 bases and J lost 0, with 11 bases in between. CDR3 in amino acids: CASQDSYSNQPQHF. DNA of the CDR3: TGTGCCAGCCAGGACAGTTATAGCAATCAGCCCCAGCATTTT.

This clone came up once. The chain uses TRBV9 and TRBJ1-2, with 10 nucleotides matching TRBD1. Germline V gene lookup returns CDR1 SGDLS and CDR2 YYNGEE. The ends lost 0 bases at V and 4 bases at J; junction bases unmatched: 21. This CDR3 contains 21 residues. The CDR3 coding sequence is TGTGCCAGCAGCGTAGAGGTAGGGCAGAGCGGGACAGGGGCGACGTCCTATGGCTACACCTTC. Its translation: CASSVEVGQSGTGATSYGYTF.

This CDR3 is CATTLGGATLEQYF. The CDR3 coding sequence is TGTGCCACCACCCTGGGGGGAGCGACCCTCGAGCAGTACTTC. V and J are TRBV7-2 and TRBJ2-7; perhaps TRBD2 as D (6 bases). Germline values: CDR1 SGHTA, CDR2 FQGNSA. V lost 10 bases and J lost 6, with 22 bases in between. The CDR3 has 14 residues.

This clone has just one count. The chain carries TRBV28 and TRBJ1-1, with D possibly matching TRBD1 (6 bases). The length of the CDR3 is 15 residues. The germline V gene encodes CDR1 MDHEN and CDR2 SYDVKM. Trimming took off 8 bases at V and 1 base at J, with 17 bases between the two ends. The CDR3 reads CASLSGDAWNTEAFF. The CDR3 DNA sequence: TGTGCCAGCCTCTCAGGGGACGCGTGGAACACTGAAGCTTTCTTT.

The CDR3 reads CASGWGDRGFDEQYF. Written as DNA, the CDR3 is TGTGCCAGTGGATGGGGGGACAGGGGGTTTGACGAGCAGTACTTC. The chain links TRBV19 to TRBJ2-7, with TRBD1 matching 11 bases. The CDR3 covers 15 residues. With V trimmed by 8 bases and J by 5 bases, 11 bases remained unmatched. CDR1 and CDR2 from the germline V gene are LNHDA and SQIVND (reference sequence).

This clone has just a few counts. The chain couples TRBV28 to TRBJ1-5; D is possibly TRBD1 (5 bases). Germline V gives CDR1 MDHEN, CDR2 SYDVKM. This CDR3 has 16 amino acids. V gave up 4 bases and J gave up 1 base, with 14 bases separating them. CDR3 loop: CASSSRLSGSNQPQHF. CDR3 sequence (DNA): TGTGCCAGCAGTTCCAGGTTGTCAGGGAGCAATCAGCCCCAGCATTTT.

This clone was seen a handful of times. This sequence joins TRBV18 and TRBJ1-5, with D possibly being TRBD1 (5 bases). CDR3 length: 12 residues. Trimming stripped 2 bases from V and 6 bases from J, with 5 bases between. Per the germline V gene, CDR1 is KGHSH and CDR2 is LQKENI. The CDR3 bases are TGTGCCAGCTCACCAAGGGGTCAGCCCCAGCATTTT. It specifies CASSPRGQPQHF.

This clone was detected a few times. The chain links TRBV6-4 to TRBJ2-7; no firm D call. V was trimmed by 0 bases and J by 6 bases, leaving 9 bases between them. The CDR3 has 13 amino acids. Germline-derived CDR1 and CDR2 are MRHNA and SNTAGT. The CDR3 here is CASSDSISSEQYF. The CDR3 coding sequence is TGTGCCAGCAGTGACTCGATTTCCAGCGAGCAGTACTTC.